This T cell receptor (beta chain) comes out of a study of OX40 agonist ivuxolimab in advanced cancers. Study-wide background: Patients were dosed with the agonistic anti-OX40 (CD134) antibody ivuxolimab. General study findings and limits: CD4+ T cells averaged fewer expanded clones than CD8+ T cells.

Blood samples were obtained at baseline, cycle 4 day 1, and cycle 7 day 1. Generated by immunoSEQ multiplex PCR, the TCRdb table keeps only in-frame clones and is missing some. Of 90,000 to 150,000 clones listed, over 75% are singletons. This clone showed up just once. The antigen remains undetermined. Germline V gene data show CDR1 as MNHEY and CDR2 as SVGAGI. The CDR3 is 15 amino acids. Trimming pared 5 bases from V and 7 bases from J, leaving 18 bases between. The chain recombines TRBV6-5 with TRBJ2-4, with no clear D. The material was CD4+ or CD8+ T cells sorted from blood, obtained in a trial of the OX40 agonist ivuxolimab. This clonotype originated in an adult with an advanced solid tumor such as melanoma, head and neck, liver or kidney cancer. The CDR3 reads CASSKVPPAVNIQYF. Here the CDR3 DNA reads TGTGCCAGCAGTAAAGTCCCTCCGGCTGTTAACATTCAGTACTTC.